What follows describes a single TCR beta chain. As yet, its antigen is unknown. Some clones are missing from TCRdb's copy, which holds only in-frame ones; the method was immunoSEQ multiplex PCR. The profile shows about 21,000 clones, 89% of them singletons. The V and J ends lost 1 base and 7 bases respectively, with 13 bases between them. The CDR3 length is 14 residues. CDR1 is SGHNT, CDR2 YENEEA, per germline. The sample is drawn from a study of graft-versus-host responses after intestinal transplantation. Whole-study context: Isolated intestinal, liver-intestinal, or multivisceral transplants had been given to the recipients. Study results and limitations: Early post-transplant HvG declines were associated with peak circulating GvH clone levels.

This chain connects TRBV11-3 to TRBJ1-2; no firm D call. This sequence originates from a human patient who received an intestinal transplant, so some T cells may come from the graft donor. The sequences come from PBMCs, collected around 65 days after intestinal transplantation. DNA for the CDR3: TGTGCCAGCAGCTTAGCCAGCCAAGGACTTGGCTACACCTTC. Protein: CASSLASQGLGYTF.